These 14 T cell receptor beta chains came from one sample sequenced in a study of T cells in Graves' hyperthyroidism and ophthalmopathy. Amplification targeted TCR beta CDR3 regions from RNA transcripts. TCR CDR3 underwent first-round RT-PCR with the HTBI primer set. TCRdb used MiXCR to reprocess the multiplex PCR reads, holding one entry per CDR3 protein. The sample comprises around 700,000 distinct CDR3 sequences, 18% of which are singletons, and over 15% rests with the top ten. The material sequenced was blood. Receptors originate from a woman aged 50 to 65 with Graves' hyperthyroidism that later progressed to Graves' ophthalmopathy.

There are many counts of this clonotype. The CDR3 DNA reads TGTGCCAGCAGTCATAGCGGGGGTGCGAACACCGGGGAGCTGTTTTTT. Protein sequence: CASSHSGGANTGELFF. The V and J genes are TRBV6-1 and TRBJ2-2, with 9 nucleotides matching TRBD2. Looked up from germline, CDR1 is MNHNS and CDR2 is SASEGT. Losses at the gene ends were 5 bases for V and 0 bases for J; bases not matched to a gene: 4. The CDR3 has 16 residues.

The J gene is TRBJ1-6, the V gene TRBV5-1; possible D gene TRBD1, 5 bases. The CDR3 sequence is 16 residues long. Trimming stripped 0 bases from V and 8 bases from J, with 15 bases between. Per the germline V gene, CDR1 is SGHRS and CDR2 is YFSETQ. DNA of the CDR3: TGCGCCAGCAGCTTGGCCGCGGGGCGAGGGGATTCACCCCTCCACTTT. It encodes CASSLAAGRGDSPLHF.

This clonotype has at least ten counts. The rearrangement uses TRBV2 and TRBJ2-1; 14 bases are a match to TRBD2. The CDR3 covers 17 residues. Germline trimming cut 6 bases from V and 6 bases from J; bases unmatched to any gene: 10. Looked up from germline, CDR1 is SNHLY and CDR2 is FYNNEI. The CDR3 loop is CASRSGLAGVVGNEQFF. DNA for the CDR3: TGTGCCAGCAGATCGGGACTAGCGGGGGTAGTCGGCAATGAGCAGTTCTTC.

This clonotype was detected ten times or more. The chain employs TRBV3-1 and TRBJ1-1; TRBD1 is a possible D gene (6 bases). Germline assignment: CDR1 LGHDT and CDR2 YNNKEL (reference sequence). The CDR3 has 14 amino acids. V lost 2 bases and J lost 11, with 18 bases in between. Here the CDR3 reads CASSQQIETGGAFF. In nucleotides, the CDR3 is TGTGCCAGCAGCCAACAAATTGAGACAGGAGGGGCTTTCTTT.

This clonotype came up a few times. The chain is built from TRBV3-1 and TRBJ2-1; D is possibly TRBD2 (7 bases). The CDR3 consists of 13 residues. Germline values: CDR1 LGHDT, CDR2 YNNKEL (reference sequence). V lost 1 base, J lost 12 bases, and 13 bases lay in between. The CDR3 DNA follows: TGTGCCAGCAGCCAAGCCGGGGGGCTTGGGCAGTTCTTC. Translation gives CASSQAGGLGQFF.

V gene TRBV5-1 combines with J gene TRBJ2-2; 10 bases map to TRBD1. With V trimmed by 6 bases and J by 6 bases, 11 bases remained unmatched. The germline V gene encodes CDR1 SGHRS and CDR2 YFSETQ. The CDR3 runs to 16 residues. In nucleotides, the CDR3 is TGCGCCAGCACCCTCGGACAGGGGGAAGCGGCCGGGGAGCTGTTTTTT. Protein: CASTLGQGEAAGELFF. The full variable domain, with the rest looked up from reference TRBV5-1 and TRBJ2-2, is KAGVTQTPRYLIKTRGQQVTLSCSPISGHRSVSWYQQTPGQGLQFLFEYFSETQRNKGNFPGRFSGRQFSNSRSEMNVSTLELGDSALYLCASTLGQGEAAGELFFGEGSRLTVL.

This clonotype was counted at least ten times. This chain uses TRBV2 with TRBJ1-5, with 9 bases lining up with TRBD1. Germline-derived CDR1 and CDR2 are SNHLY and FYNNEI. The CDR3 loop spans 14 amino acids. V shed 7 bases and J 6 bases; nucleotides not matched to a gene: 7. The CDR3 DNA reads TGTGCCAGCACTGTGGACAGGGGCGGTCAGCCCCAGCATTTT. It is translated as CASTVDRGGQPQHF.

The chain employs TRBV10-1 and TRBJ2-3, with unresolved D. CDR1 WNHNN and CDR2 SYGVQD come from the germline V gene (reference sequence). Deletions cut 1 base from V and 0 bases from J, with 11 bases between. The CDR3 totals 16 residues. The DNA of the CDR3 is TGCGCCAGCAGTGAGTTGGAGCACCCTAGCACAGATACGCAGTATTTT. Encoded protein: CASSELEHPSTDTQYF.

In its sample, this clonotype was seen once. The rearrangement links TRBV19 to TRBJ2-1; 10 bases agree with TRBD1. V lost 4 bases and J lost 7; bases outside the gene matches: 16. Germline V gives CDR1 LNHDA, CDR2 SQIVND (reference sequence). The CDR3 runs 18 residues. The CDR3: CASSRRMPGQGSENEQFF. The CDR3 coding sequence is TGTGCCAGTAGTAGAAGGATGCCGGGACAGGGGTCGGAAAATGAGCAGTTCTTC.

There are a few counts of this clonotype. This chain joins TRBV10-2 and TRBJ1-2; no clear D. The CDR3 consists of 12 residues. CDR1 and CDR2 from the germline V gene are WSHSY and SAAADI. Trimming took off 2 bases at V and 8 bases at J, with 9 bases between the two ends. The CDR3 bases are TGCGCCAGCAGTGAGGATAGGGCAGGCTACACCTTC. It is translated as CASSEDRAGYTF.

This clonotype showed up just a few times. The chain combines TRBV7-9 with TRBJ1-1; unclear D gene. From germline, CDR1 is SEHNR and CDR2 FQNEAQ (reference sequence). The CDR3 has 14 amino acids. V lost 5 bases to trimming and J lost 1 base, with 11 bases between them. For the CDR3, the DNA is TGTGCCAGCAGCCTTAAGGCAGGGAACACTGAAGCTTTCTTT. It translates to CASSLKAGNTEAFF. Using reference TRBV7-9 and TRBJ1-1 for the parts outside the CDR3, the full variable domain is DTGVSQNPRHKITKRGQNVTFRCDPISEHNRLYWYRQTLGQGPEFLTYFQNEAQLEKSRLLSDRFSAERPKGSFSTLEIQRTEQGDSAMYLCASSLKAGNTEAFFGQGTRLTVV.

CDR3 sequence: CASSWFGGADQPQHF. CDR3 bases: TGTGCCAGCAGTTGGTTCGGGGGCGCGGATCAGCCCCAGCATTTT. The chain links TRBV12-3 or TRBV12-4 to TRBJ1-5, with D possibly TRBD1 on 6 matching bases. Trimming pared 4 bases from V and 5 bases from J, leaving 15 bases between. The CDR3 has 15 residues.

The table lists this clonotype with many counts. The rearrangement joins TRBV7-2 to TRBJ1-2, with 10 bases aligning to TRBD1. The CDR3 runs to 14 residues. The germline gives CDR1 SGHTA, CDR2 FQGNSA. After removal of 5 bases from V and 5 bases from J, the junction contained 5 bases not matched to a gene. Here the CDR3 reads CASSEGTGAYGYTF. The DNA of the CDR3 is TGTGCCAGCAGCGAAGGGACAGGGGCGTATGGCTACACCTTC.

The V call is TRBV7-2, the J call TRBJ2-5, with TRBD2 identical over 7 bases. Germline lookup yields CDR1 SGHTA and CDR2 FQGNSA. The CDR3 runs to 16 residues. V dropped 5 bases and J dropped 0; count of bases not matched to a gene: 9. The CDR3 DNA reads as TGTGCCAGCAGCGGAACGGGCGGGGGAAACCAAGAGACCCAGTACTTC. Residues: CASSGTGGGNQETQYF.